This record concerns one TCR beta chain sequence. This sample is drawn from a study of siplizumab effects on memory and regulatory T cells. The repertoire was sequenced with immunoSEQ multiplex PCR; TCRdb's copy has only in-frame clones and lacks some. The sample contains more than 85,000 clones, under 95% of which appear only once. This CDR3 is built from 14 residues. CDR1 is SGHDN and CDR2 is FVKESK in the germline V gene. Trimming pared 4 bases from V and 4 bases from J, leaving 10 bases between. This receptor was taken from a human donor in good health. Sequences were obtained from Tregs sorted from blood. This chain uses TRBV14 with TRBJ2-2; D ambiguous. CDR3 protein: CASSPLPSTGELFF. CDR3 DNA: TGTGCCAGCAGCCCCCTACCAAGCACCGGGGAGCTGTTTTTT.